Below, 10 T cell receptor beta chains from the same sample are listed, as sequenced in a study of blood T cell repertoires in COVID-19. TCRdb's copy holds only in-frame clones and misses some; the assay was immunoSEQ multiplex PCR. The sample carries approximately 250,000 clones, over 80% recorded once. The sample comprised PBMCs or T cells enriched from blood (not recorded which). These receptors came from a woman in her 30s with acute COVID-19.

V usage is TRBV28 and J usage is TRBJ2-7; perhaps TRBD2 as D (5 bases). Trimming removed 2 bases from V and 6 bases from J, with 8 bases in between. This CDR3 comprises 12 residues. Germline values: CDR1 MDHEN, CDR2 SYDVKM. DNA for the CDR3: TGTGCCAGCAGTTTACCGGGAATCGAGCAGTACTTC. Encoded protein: CASSLPGIEQYF. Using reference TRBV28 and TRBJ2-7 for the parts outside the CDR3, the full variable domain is DVKVTQSSRYLVKRTGEKVFLECVQDMDHENMFWYRQDPGLGLRLIYFSYDVKMKEKGDIPEGYSVSREKKERFSLILESASTNQTSMYLCASSLPGIEQYFGPGTRLTVT.

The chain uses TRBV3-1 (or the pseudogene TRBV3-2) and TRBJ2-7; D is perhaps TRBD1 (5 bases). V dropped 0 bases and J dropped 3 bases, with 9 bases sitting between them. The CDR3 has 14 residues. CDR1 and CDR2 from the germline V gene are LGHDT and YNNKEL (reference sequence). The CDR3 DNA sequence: TGTGCCAGCAGCCAAGATTACCAGGGCTACGAGCAGTACTTC. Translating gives CASSQDYQGYEQYF.

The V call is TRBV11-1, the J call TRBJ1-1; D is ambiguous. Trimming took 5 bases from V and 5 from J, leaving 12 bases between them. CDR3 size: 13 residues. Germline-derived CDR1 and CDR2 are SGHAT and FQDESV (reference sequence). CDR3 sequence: CASSPRIDTEAFF. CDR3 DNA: TGTGCCAGCAGCCCTCGAATAGATACTGAAGCTTTCTTT.

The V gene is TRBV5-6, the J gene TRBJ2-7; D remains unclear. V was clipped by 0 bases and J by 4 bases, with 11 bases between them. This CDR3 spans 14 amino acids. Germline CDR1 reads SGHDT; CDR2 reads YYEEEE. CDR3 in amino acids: CASSLVSGQYEQYF. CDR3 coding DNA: TGTGCCAGCAGCTTGGTCTCAGGTCAGTACGAGCAGTACTTC.

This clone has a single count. CDR3 sequence reads: CASSFVSPGSGGELFF. CDR3 sequence (DNA): TGTGCCAGCAGTTTTGTTTCCCCCGGGAGCGGCGGGGAGCTGTTTTTT. The genes are TRBV27 and TRBJ2-2, with D maybe TRBD2 (6 bases). The CDR3 runs 16 residues. In germline, CDR1 is MNHEY, CDR2 SMNVEV (reference sequence). The V end was cut by 3 bases, the J end by 7 bases, with 18 bases between.

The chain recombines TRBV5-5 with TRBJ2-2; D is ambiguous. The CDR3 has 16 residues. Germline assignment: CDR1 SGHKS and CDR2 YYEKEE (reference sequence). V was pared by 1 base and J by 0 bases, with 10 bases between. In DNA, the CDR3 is TGTGCCAGCAGCTTGTCCCAGAGCGCGAACACCGGGGAGCTGTTTTTT. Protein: CASSLSQSANTGELFF.

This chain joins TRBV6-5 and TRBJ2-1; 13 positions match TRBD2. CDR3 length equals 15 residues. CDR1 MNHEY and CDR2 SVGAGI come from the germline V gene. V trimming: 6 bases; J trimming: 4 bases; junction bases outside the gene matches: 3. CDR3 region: CASRSLAGGYNEQFF. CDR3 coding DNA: TGTGCCAGCAGGTCACTAGCGGGAGGGTACAATGAGCAGTTCTTC.

In DNA form, the CDR3 reads TGTGCCAGCAGTTTCGACAGGGCCACCTACGAGCAGTACTTC. Translation: CASSFDRATYEQYF. The rearrangement uses TRBV28 and TRBJ2-7, with TRBD1 matching 7 bases. J gave up 2 bases and V 3 bases, and 4 bases lay outside the gene matches. CDR1 and CDR2 (germline): MDHEN, SYDVKM. This CDR3 spans 14 amino acids.

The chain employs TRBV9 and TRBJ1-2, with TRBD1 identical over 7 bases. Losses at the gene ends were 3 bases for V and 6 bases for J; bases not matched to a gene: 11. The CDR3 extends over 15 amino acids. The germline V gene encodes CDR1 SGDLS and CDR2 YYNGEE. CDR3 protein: CASSASLDRVDGYTF. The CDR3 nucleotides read TGTGCCAGCAGCGCCTCACTAGACAGGGTAGATGGCTACACCTTC.

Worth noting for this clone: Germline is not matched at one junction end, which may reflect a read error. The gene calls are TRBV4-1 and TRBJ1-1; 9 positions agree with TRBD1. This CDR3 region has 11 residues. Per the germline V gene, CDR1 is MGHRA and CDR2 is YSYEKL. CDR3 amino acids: CASSQDGQGIF. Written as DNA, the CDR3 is TGCGCCAGCAGCCAAGATGGACAGGGGATTTTT.